This entry lists 17 T cell receptor beta chains sequenced from one sample in a study of tumor and adjacent non-tumor tissue in lung cancer. This sample's RNA came from whole unsorted tissue. This non-tumor lung sample came from over 3 cm beyond the tumor edge. The library came from three nested PCR rounds adapted from ARM-PCR protocols. TCRdb reanalysed the multiplex PCR reads using MiXCR and keeps one entry per CDR3 protein. The sample contains approximately 80,000 distinct CDR3 sequences, approximately 80% of which appear only once. Sequenced material: distant non-tumor lung tissue. All receptors derive from a man between 60 and 75 years old with non-small cell lung cancer.

Many counts were recorded for this clonotype. This chain connects TRBV29-1 to TRBJ2-7; possibly TRBD1 for D (6 bases). Germline CDR1 SQVTM, CDR2 ANQGSEA. The V end lost 7 bases, the J end lost 0 bases, and 10 bases lay between the germline ends. The CDR3 runs to 12 residues. For the CDR3, the DNA is TGCAGCGCCCGGGACACCTCCTACGAGCAGTACTTC. Protein sequence: CSARDTSYEQYF.

This clonotype appeared many times. The chain combines TRBV11-3 with TRBJ2-1, with TRBD2 as a possible D gene (7 bases). Trimming stripped 5 bases from V and 6 bases from J, with 17 bases between. Germline V gene lookup returns CDR1 SGHNT and CDR2 YENEEA. The CDR3 has 15 amino acids. The CDR3 nucleotides are TGTGCCAGCAGCCCCGAGGGGGGGCGAAGCAATGAGCAGTTCTTC. Encoded protein: CASSPEGGRSNEQFF.

This clonotype has just one count. This rearrangement joins TRBV30 to TRBJ2-1, with 13 positions matching TRBD2. CDR1 and CDR2 from the germline V gene are GTSNPN and SVGIG (reference sequence). The CDR3 totals 16 residues. The V segment lost 3 bases and the J segment 10 bases; nucleotides outside the gene matches: 12. This CDR3 is CAWSDAWTSGSIEQFF. As DNA, the CDR3 is TGTGCCTGGAGCGATGCCTGGACTAGCGGGAGTATCGAGCAGTTCTTC.

The chain carries TRBV20-1 and TRBJ2-1, with a weak D call TRBD1 (5 bases). The germline V gene encodes CDR1 DFQATT and CDR2 SNEGSKA (reference sequence). The V gene lost 0 bases and the J gene lost 7 bases, with 13 bases spanning the gap. This CDR3 has 14 amino acids. CDR3 protein: CSAREGDAINEQFF. The CDR3 region has the DNA TGCAGTGCTAGAGAAGGGGATGCTATAAATGAGCAGTTCTTC.

In this sample, this clonotype turned up once. The junction departs from germline at one end; a sequencing error may be responsible. This rearrangement joins TRBV11-3 to TRBJ2-2, with a possible D match to TRBD2 (5 bases). Germline loops: CDR1 SGHNT, CDR2 YENEEA. CDR3 length: 13 residues. For the CDR3, the DNA is TGTGCCAGCAGCCAGATACAAACCGGGGAGCTGTCTTTT. Residues: CASSQIQTGELSF.

The sample holds a few counts of this clonotype. This may stem from a read error, because a much larger clone lies one nucleotide away. This sequence joins TRBV29-1 and TRBJ2-7, with D possibly being TRBD1 (6 bases). The V end lost 4 bases, the J end lost 4 bases, and 17 bases lay between the germline ends. The CDR3 has 14 amino acids. The germline CDR1 and CDR2 sequences are SQVTM and ANQGSEA. The CDR3 DNA reads as TGCAGCGTTGGGTCCTGGGCAGGGGTGTACGAGCAGTACTTC. Its translation is CSVGSWAGVYEQYF.

A note on this clonotype: A read error may account for a junction end that differs from germline. The chain links TRBV4-2 to TRBJ2-3; 10 bases map to TRBD2. The CDR3 is 17 residues long. The germline V gene has CDR1 LGHNA and CDR2 YNFKEQ. CDR3 in DNA: TGTGCCAGCAACCAAGATGGCCCTAGCGGGGGCACGGATACGCAGTATTTT. Residues: CASNQDGPSGGTDTQYF.

Comments on this clonotype: Mismatch with germline at one junction end may stem from a read error. The rearrangement links TRBV12-3 or TRBV12-4 to TRBJ1-1; D not certain. CDR3 size: 14 residues. CDR3 region: CARSPAPRGTEAFF. In nucleotides, the CDR3 is TGTGCCCGCAGTCCCGCACCCCGGGGCACTGAAGCTTTCTTT.

Notes on this clonotype: No conserved phenylalanine or tryptophan is present at the end of the CDR3, so a read error is the likely explanation. J is TRBJ1-1 and V is TRBV11-3; no clear D. The CDR3 loop spans 18 amino acids. Germline V gives CDR1 SGHNT, CDR2 YENEEA. CDR3 bases: TGCGTCAGCAGCTTAACGCCGAATCTGTATGGTCGGAACACTGAAGCTTTCTTA. Translation gives CVSSLTPNLYGRNTEAFL.

As regards this clonotype: One end of the junction varies from germline; a read error may be responsible. V gene TRBV11-2 combines with J gene TRBJ2-3; maybe TRBD2 (5 bases). The CDR3 is made up of 15 amino acids. Germline assignment: CDR1 SGHAT and CDR2 FQNNGV. DNA of the CDR3: TGTGACAGCAGCTCAGACCGGGGTACAAGAGATACCCAGTATTTT. It yields the protein CDSSSDRGTRDTQYF.

With respect to this clonotype: Germline is not matched at one junction end, which may reflect a read error. The chain has TRBV11-3 and TRBJ2-5; D is perhaps TRBD2 (6 bases). CDR1 and CDR2 (germline): SGHNT, YENEEA. The CDR3 covers 17 residues. CDR3 region: CASSIESSGGSQETQYF. In DNA form, the CDR3 reads TGTGCCAGCAGCATAGAGTCCAGTGGGGGGTCCCAAGAGACACAGTACTTC.

Comments on this clonotype: Mismatch with germline at one junction end may stem from a read error. V usage is TRBV5-8 and J usage is TRBJ2-1; TRBD2 matches at 9 bases. There are 16 residues in the CDR3. Per the germline V gene, CDR1 is SGHTS and CDR2 is YDEGEE. CDR3 region: CASSTTSGYSYNAQFF. In DNA, the CDR3 is TGTGCCAGCAGCACCACTAGCGGGTATTCCTACAATGCGCAGTTCTTC. Based on the CDR3 plus reference TRBV5-8 and TRBJ2-1, the full variable domain is EAGVTQSPTHLIKTRGQQATLRCSPISGHTSVYWYQQALGLGLQFLLWYDEGEERNRGNFPPRFSGRQFPNYSSELNVNALELEDSALYLCASSTTSGYSYNAQFFGPGTRLTVL.

This sequence joins TRBV4-1 and TRBJ1-2; the D gene is possibly TRBD1 (5 bases). The CDR3 has 16 residues. In germline, CDR1 is MGHRA, CDR2 YSYEKL. V was cut by 4 bases and J by 6 bases, with 21 bases left in between. The DNA for the CDR3 is TGCGCCAGCAGCCCTGGTGGAACAGGAGACTACAATGGCTACACCTTC. Translation gives CASSPGGTGDYNGYTF.

In the case of this clonotype: Germline is not matched at one junction end, which may reflect a read error. The V and J genes are TRBV20-1 and TRBJ2-7; D may be TRBD1 (5 bases). The germline V gene has CDR1 DFQATT and CDR2 SNEGSKA (reference sequence). The CDR3 consists of 16 residues. CDR3 sequence: CSARPKRQSFSSEQYF. The CDR3 DNA reads as TGCAGTGCTAGACCGAAAAGACAGAGTTTTTCCTCCGAGCAGTACTTC.

To note about this clonotype: One end of the junction fails to match germline, which may point to a read error. The rearrangement links TRBV6-5 to TRBJ1-1, with a tentative D call TRBD1 (5 bases). Per germline, CDR1 MNHEY and CDR2 SVGAGI. This CDR3 is 15 amino acids long. The DNA of the CDR3 is TGTGCCAGCAGTCCCTTTAGGGCGGAGGACACTGAAGATTTCTTT. Its protein is CASSPFRAEDTEDFF.

This clonotype was detected once. The chain couples TRBV20-1 to TRBJ2-7, with a tentative D call TRBD2 (5 bases). This CDR3 comprises 13 residues. The ends were cut back, 4 bases at V and 2 bases at J, with 12 bases in the middle. Germline values: CDR1 DFQATT, CDR2 SNEGSKA (reference sequence). CDR3 protein: CSAMTIGTYEQYF. The CDR3 coding sequence is TGCAGTGCTATGACTATCGGGACCTACGAGCAGTACTTC.

The V and J genes are TRBV11-2 and TRBJ2-2, with TRBD1 identical over 7 bases. The trim removed 5 bases at V and 10 bases at J, leaving 10 bases unmatched. CDR3 length: 14 residues. The V gene's germline CDR1 is SGHAT and CDR2 FQNNGV. The CDR3 sequence: CASSRDRDAAELFF. CDR3 DNA sequence: TGTGCCAGCAGCCGGGACAGAGATGCCGCGGAGCTGTTTTTT.